A selection of T cell receptor beta chains follows, all from one sample in a study of shared clonotypes between healthy human individuals. Assay: immunoSEQ multiplex PCR; the TCRdb copy retains only in-frame clones and omits some. The table lists under 1,100,000 clones, about 70% of them singletons. Sequencing was done on a sample of memory CD4+ T cells sorted from blood. Receptor source: a man aged 18 to 29 in good health. Each CDR3 is given with its conserved first and last residue. D genes are given only for firm matches. Some rows mark clone size as missing; the rest say once, few, many or name a class of expanded clone.

d_gene: TRBD1
j_gene: TRBJ2-7
abundance: few
v_gene: TRBV2
CDR3aa: CASSERTGGSNEQYF
CDR3nt: TGTGCCAGCAGTGAAAGGACAGGGGGATCGAACGAGCAGTACTTC

d_gene: NA
j_gene: TRBJ2-5
abundance: NA
v_gene: TRBV4-3
CDR3aa: CASSQDATRRGQETQYF
CDR3nt: TGCGCCAGCAGCCAAGATGCGACTAGAAGGGGCCAAGAGACCCAGTACTTC

d_gene: NA
j_gene: TRBJ2-3
abundance: NA
v_gene: TRBV18
CDR3aa: CASSPSGTDTQYF
CDR3nt: TGTGCCAGCTCACCAAGCGGGACAGATACGCAGTATTTT

d_gene: NA
j_gene: TRBJ1-1
abundance: few
v_gene: TRBV19
CDR3aa: CATQGRSTEAFF
CDR3nt: TGTGCCACGCAGGGTAGGTCCACTGAAGCTTTCTTT

d_gene: NA
j_gene: TRBJ2-7
abundance: NA
v_gene: TRBV6-1
CDR3aa: CASTFSVEQYF
CDR3nt: TGTGCCAGCACTTTTTCCGTAGAGCAGTACTTC

d_gene: NA
j_gene: TRBJ1-6
abundance: few
v_gene: TRBV28
CDR3aa: CASSLRQVHSPLHF
CDR3nt: TGTGCCAGCAGTCTTCGACAGGTTCATTCACCCCTCCACTTT

d_gene: NA
j_gene: TRBJ1-6
abundance: few
v_gene: TRBV14
CDR3aa: CASNQGIDSPLHF
CDR3nt: TGTGCCAGCAATCAGGGGATTGATTCACCCCTCCACTTT

d_gene: NA
j_gene: TRBJ1-3
abundance: NA
v_gene: TRBV6-1
CDR3aa: CATHSGGLGNTIYF
CDR3nt: TGTGCCACCCACTCGGGGGGGCTAGGAAACACCATATATTTT

d_gene: NA
j_gene: TRBJ2-1
abundance: NA
v_gene: TRBV2
CDR3aa: CASSERGVRLGEQFF
CDR3nt: TGTGCCAGCAGTGAACGGGGCGTGAGGTTGGGGGAGCAGTTCTTC

d_gene: NA
j_gene: TRBJ1-1
abundance: NA
v_gene: TRBV5-1
CDR3aa: CASSLGVGPGNTEAFF
CDR3nt: TGCGCCAGCAGCTTGGGTGTGGGGCCGGGGAACACTGAAGCTTTCTTT

d_gene: NA
j_gene: TRBJ1-5
abundance: NA
v_gene: TRBV15
CDR3aa: CATSRGDSDQPQHF
CDR3nt: TGTGCCACCAGCAGGGGGGATTCGGATCAGCCCCAGCATTTT

d_gene: TRBD2
j_gene: TRBJ2-1
abundance: once
v_gene: TRBV11-3
CDR3aa: CASSAGLAGYNEQFF
CDR3nt: TGTGCCAGCAGCGCCGGACTAGCGGGCTACAATGAGCAGTTCTTC

d_gene: NA
j_gene: TRBJ2-7
abundance: NA
v_gene: TRBV5-1
CDR3aa: CASSLALPYEQYF
CDR3nt: TGCGCCAGCAGCCTGGCTCTTCCCTACGAGCAGTACTTC

d_gene: NA
j_gene: TRBJ2-1
abundance: NA
v_gene: TRBV11-2
CDR3aa: CASSLRGLSSSSYNEQFF
CDR3nt: TGTGCCAGCAGCTTGCGGGGTCTTTCCTCGAGCTCCTACAATGAGCAGTTCTTC

d_gene: NA
j_gene: TRBJ1-6
abundance: NA
v_gene: TRBV28
CDR3aa: CASSLSQGYNSPLHF
CDR3nt: TGTGCCAGCAGTTTATCACAGGGCTATAATTCACCCCTCCACTTT

d_gene: NA
j_gene: TRBJ1-4
abundance: few
v_gene: TRBV2
CDR3aa: CASRQSTNEKLFF
CDR3nt: TGTGCCAGCAGACAGAGCACTAATGAAAAACTGTTTTTT

d_gene: NA
j_gene: TRBJ2-7
abundance: few
v_gene: TRBV27
CDR3aa: CASSSGFYEQYF
CDR3nt: TGTGCCAGCAGTTCAGGTTTCTACGAGCAGTACTTC

d_gene: TRBD1
j_gene: TRBJ1-1
abundance: NA
v_gene: TRBV19
CDR3aa: CAVRTGGWTEAFF
CDR3nt: TGTGCCGTCAGGACAGGGGGCTGGACTGAAGCTTTCTTT

d_gene: NA
j_gene: TRBJ1-1
abundance: NA
v_gene: TRBV18
CDR3aa: CASSPGGAGTEAFF
CDR3nt: TGTGCCAGCTCCCCCGGGGGGGCAGGGACTGAAGCTTTCTTT

d_gene: NA
j_gene: TRBJ1-6
abundance: NA
v_gene: TRBV2
CDR3aa: CASSEQVLGPLHF
CDR3nt: TGTGCCAGCAGTGAACAGGTCCTGGGGCCCCTCCACTTT

d_gene: TRBD1
j_gene: TRBJ1-6
abundance: NA
v_gene: TRBV7-9
CDR3aa: CASSLSGTGASPLHF
CDR3nt: TGTGCCAGCAGCTTATCCGGGACAGGGGCATCACCCCTCCACTTT

d_gene: TRBD1
j_gene: TRBJ1-1
abundance: NA
v_gene: TRBV6-5
CDR3aa: CASRPGTGLNTEAFF
CDR3nt: TGTGCCAGCAGGCCTGGGACAGGTTTGAACACTGAAGCTTTCTTT

d_gene: NA
j_gene: TRBJ1-4
abundance: NA
v_gene: TRBV5-1
CDR3aa: CASSPQPGPNEKLFF
CDR3nt: TGCGCCAGCAGTCCTCAGCCGGGACCTAATGAAAAACTGTTTTTT

d_gene: NA
j_gene: TRBJ2-7
abundance: NA
v_gene: TRBV28
CDR3aa: CASSTIRQVTYEQYF
CDR3nt: TGTGCCAGCAGTACGATCAGACAGGTAACCTACGAGCAGTACTTC

d_gene: TRBD1
j_gene: TRBJ2-7
abundance: NA
v_gene: TRBV27
CDR3aa: CASSSLGSGTGVNYEQYF
CDR3nt: TGTGCCAGCAGTTCTCTGGGCTCCGGGACAGGGGTCAACTACGAGCAGTACTTC